One and the same sample provided the 5 T cell receptor beta chains below, sequenced in a study of T cells after yellow fever vaccination. In TCRdb, the 5' RACE reads were re-called with MiXCR into one record per CDR3 protein. This sample has hundreds of thousands of distinct CDR3 sequences; about 7.8% occur once, and the top ten carry approximately 18%. The sample in question was PBMCs, obtained around 45 days after the first yellow fever vaccination. The receptors come from a man younger than 35 who received the YFV17D yellow fever vaccine.

The V gene is TRBV28, the J gene TRBJ1-1; D not resolved. CDR3 size: 14 residues. Deletions cut 6 bases from V and 4 bases from J, with 15 bases between. In germline, CDR1 is MDHEN, CDR2 SYDVKM. In DNA, the CDR3 is TGTGCCAGCAGCTGGTCAGGACTAGGCACTGAAGCTTTCTTT. It translates to CASSWSGLGTEAFF.

This clonotype was counted between two and nine times. V and J are TRBV7-3 and TRBJ1-1, with D perhaps matching TRBD1 (6 bases). V lost 2 bases and J 4 bases, leaving 11 bases between the germline ends. The CDR3 spans 14 residues. CDR1 SGHTA and CDR2 FQGTGA come from the germline V gene. The CDR3 nucleotides are TGTGCCAGCAGCTTAGACCACAGGGCCACTGAAGCTTTCTTT. This translates into CASSLDHRATEAFF. Drawing the rest from reference TRBV7-3 and TRBJ1-1, the complete variable domain is GAGVSQTPSNKVTEKGKYVELRCDPISGHTALYWYRQSLGQGPEFLIYFQGTGAADDSGLPNDRFFAVRPEGSVSTLKIQRTERGDSAVYLCASSLDHRATEAFFGQGTRLTVV.

The V and J genes are TRBV12-5 and TRBJ2-3, with a weak D call TRBD2 (6 bases). V lost 1 base and J lost 1, with 15 bases in between. The CDR3 loop spans 17 amino acids. Germline V gene data show CDR1 as LGHNT and CDR2 as FRNRAP. Here the CDR3 reads CASGLGLGVRRTDTQYF. DNA of the CDR3: TGTGCTAGTGGTTTGGGACTAGGAGTACGCCGCACAGATACGCAGTATTTT.

This chain joins TRBV6-2 or TRBV6-3 and TRBJ2-7; perhaps TRBD2 as D (6 bases). CDR3 length equals 13 residues. The germline CDR1 and CDR2 sequences are MNHEY and SVGEGT. Trimming stripped 10 bases from V and 4 bases from J, with 17 bases between. Here the CDR3 reads CATGTPWRYEQYV. Written as DNA, the CDR3 is TGTGCCACCGGGACTCCTTGGCGTTACGAGCAGTACGTC.

The chain links TRBV7-8 to TRBJ2-5; possibly TRBD1 or TRBD2 for D (6 bases each). Germline-derived CDR1 and CDR2 are SGHVS and FQNEAQ. The CDR3 length is 16 residues. Trimming left V 5 bases short and J 2 bases short, with 18 bases between. The CDR3 nucleotides read TGTGCCAGCAGCCACCGGGGGACACCCTTACAAGAGACCCAGTACTTC. Protein sequence: CASSHRGTPLQETQYF.